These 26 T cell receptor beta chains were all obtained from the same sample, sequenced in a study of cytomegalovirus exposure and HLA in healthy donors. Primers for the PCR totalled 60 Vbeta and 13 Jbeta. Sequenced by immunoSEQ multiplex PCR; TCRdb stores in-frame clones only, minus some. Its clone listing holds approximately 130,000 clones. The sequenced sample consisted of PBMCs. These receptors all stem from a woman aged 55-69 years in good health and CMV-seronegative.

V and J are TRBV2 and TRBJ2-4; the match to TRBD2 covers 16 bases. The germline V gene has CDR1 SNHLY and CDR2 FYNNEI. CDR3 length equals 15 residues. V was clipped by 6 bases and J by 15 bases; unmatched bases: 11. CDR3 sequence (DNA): TGTGCCAGCAGCCGCGGGACTAGCGGGAGGGCCACGGGGTACTTC. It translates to CASSRGTSGRATGYF. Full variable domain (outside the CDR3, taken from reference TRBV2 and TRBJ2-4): EPEVTQTPSHQVTQMGQEVILRCVPISNHLYFYWYRQILGQKVEFLVSFYNNEISEKSEIFDDQFSVERPDGSNFTLKIRSTKLEDSAMYFCASSRGTSGRATGYFGAGTRLSVL.

This CDR3 reads CASSEQGAVGQPQHF. In DNA, the CDR3 is TGTGCCAGCAGTGAACAGGGGGCAGTCGGTCAGCCCCAGCATTTT. V gene TRBV6-1 combines with J gene TRBJ1-5, with 8 bases that match TRBD1. Germline trimming cut 2 bases from V and 6 bases from J; bases unmatched to any gene: 6. Germline assignment: CDR1 MNHNS and CDR2 SASEGT. The CDR3 covers 15 residues.

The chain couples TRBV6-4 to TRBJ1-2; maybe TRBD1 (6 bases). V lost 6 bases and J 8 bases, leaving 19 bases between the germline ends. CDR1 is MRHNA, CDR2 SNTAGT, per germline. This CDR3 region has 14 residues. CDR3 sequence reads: CASRAGTQVGGYTF. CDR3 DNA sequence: TGTGCCAGCAGGGCCGGGACACAAGTGGGAGGCTACACCTTC.

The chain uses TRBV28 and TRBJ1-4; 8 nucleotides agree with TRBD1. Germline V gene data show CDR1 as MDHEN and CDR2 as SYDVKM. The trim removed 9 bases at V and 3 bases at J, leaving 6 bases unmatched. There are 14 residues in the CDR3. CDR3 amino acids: CASKQGGANEKLFF. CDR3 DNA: TGTGCCAGTAAACAGGGGGGAGCTAATGAAAAACTGTTTTTT.

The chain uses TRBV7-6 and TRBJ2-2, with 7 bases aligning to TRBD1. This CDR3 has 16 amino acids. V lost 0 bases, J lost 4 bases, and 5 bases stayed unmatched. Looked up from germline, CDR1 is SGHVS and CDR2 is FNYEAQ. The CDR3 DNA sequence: TGTGCCAGCAGCTTAGCGGAGACAGGGACCACCGGGGAGCTGTTTTTT. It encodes CASSLAETGTTGELFF.

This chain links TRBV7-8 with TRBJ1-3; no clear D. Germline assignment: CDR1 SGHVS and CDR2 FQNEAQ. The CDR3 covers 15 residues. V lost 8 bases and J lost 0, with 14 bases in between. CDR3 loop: CASSTWTGSGNTIYF. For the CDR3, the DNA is TGTGCCAGCTCAACTTGGACTGGCTCTGGAAACACCATATATTTT.

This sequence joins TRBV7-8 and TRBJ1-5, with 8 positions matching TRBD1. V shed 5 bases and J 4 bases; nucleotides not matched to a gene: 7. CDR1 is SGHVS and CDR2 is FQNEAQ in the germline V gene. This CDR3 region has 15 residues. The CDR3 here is CASSVLGQGNQPQHF. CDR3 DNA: TGTGCCAGCAGCGTACTAGGACAGGGAAATCAGCCCCAGCATTTT. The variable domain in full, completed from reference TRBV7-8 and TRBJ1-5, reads GAGVSQSPRYKVAKRGQDVALRCDPISGHVSLFWYQQALGQGPEFLTYFQNEAQLDKSGLPSDRFFAERPEGSVSTLKIQRTQQEDSAVYLCASSVLGQGNQPQHFGDGTRLSIL.

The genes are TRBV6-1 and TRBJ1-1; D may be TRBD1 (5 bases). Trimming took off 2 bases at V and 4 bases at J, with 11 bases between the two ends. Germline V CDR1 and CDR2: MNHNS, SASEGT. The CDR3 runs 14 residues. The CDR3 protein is CASSEKGVVTEAFF. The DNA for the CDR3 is TGTGCCAGCAGTGAAAAAGGGGTCGTCACTGAAGCTTTCTTT.

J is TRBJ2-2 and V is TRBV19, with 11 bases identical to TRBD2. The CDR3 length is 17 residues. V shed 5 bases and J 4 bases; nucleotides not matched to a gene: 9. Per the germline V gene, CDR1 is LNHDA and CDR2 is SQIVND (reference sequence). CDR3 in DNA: TGTGCCAGTAGTCACCAGGGGACTAGCGGTCTCACCGGGGAGCTGTTTTTT. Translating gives CASSHQGTSGLTGELFF.

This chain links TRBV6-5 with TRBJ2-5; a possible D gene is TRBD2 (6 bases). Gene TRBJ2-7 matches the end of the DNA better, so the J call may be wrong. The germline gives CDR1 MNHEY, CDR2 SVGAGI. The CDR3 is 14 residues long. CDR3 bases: TGTGCCAGCAGTTACGGGCGGGGAGCCTACGAGCAGTACTTC. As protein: CASSYGRGAYEQYF.

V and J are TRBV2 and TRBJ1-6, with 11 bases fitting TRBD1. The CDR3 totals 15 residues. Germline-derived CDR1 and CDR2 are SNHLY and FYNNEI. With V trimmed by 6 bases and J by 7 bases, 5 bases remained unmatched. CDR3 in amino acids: CASSPGDRGNSPLHF. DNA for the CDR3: TGTGCCAGCAGCCCCGGGGACAGGGGGAATTCACCCCTCCACTTT.

The CDR3 sequence: CASSQETGTGGGYGYTF. The DNA for the CDR3 is TGCGCCAGCAGCCAAGAAACAGGGACAGGCGGGGGCTATGGCTACACCTTC. The rearrangement joins TRBV4-1 to TRBJ1-2, with 8 nucleotides matching TRBD1. The CDR3 loop spans 17 amino acids. Germline trimming cut 0 bases from V and 4 bases from J; bases unmatched to any gene: 10. Germline values: CDR1 MGHRA, CDR2 YSYEKL.

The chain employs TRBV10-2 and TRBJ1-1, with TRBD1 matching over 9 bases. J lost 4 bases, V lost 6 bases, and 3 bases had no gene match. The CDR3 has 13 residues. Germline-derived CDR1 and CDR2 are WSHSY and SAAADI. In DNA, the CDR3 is TGCGCCAGCAGCGAACAGGGGGCCACTGAAGCTTTCTTT. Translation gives CASSEQGATEAFF.

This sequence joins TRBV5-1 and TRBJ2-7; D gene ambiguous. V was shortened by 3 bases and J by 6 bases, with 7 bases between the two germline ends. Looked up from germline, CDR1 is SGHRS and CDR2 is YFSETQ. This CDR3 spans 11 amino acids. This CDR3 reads CASSSFGEQYF. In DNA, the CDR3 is TGCGCCAGCAGCTCTTTCGGCGAGCAGTACTTC.

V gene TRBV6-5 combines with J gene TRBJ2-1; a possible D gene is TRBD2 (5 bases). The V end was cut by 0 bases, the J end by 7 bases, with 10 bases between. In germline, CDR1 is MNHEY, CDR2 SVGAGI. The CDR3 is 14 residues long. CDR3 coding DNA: TGTGCCAGCAGTTACTCTTGGGGAGAGAATGAGCAGTTCTTC. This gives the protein CASSYSWGENEQFF.

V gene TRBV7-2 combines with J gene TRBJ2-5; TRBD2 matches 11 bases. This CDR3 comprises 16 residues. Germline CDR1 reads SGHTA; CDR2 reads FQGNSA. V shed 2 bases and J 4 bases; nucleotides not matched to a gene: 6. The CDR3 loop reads CASSLSSGRPLETQYF. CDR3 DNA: TGTGCCAGCAGCTTATCTAGCGGGAGGCCCCTAGAGACCCAGTACTTC.

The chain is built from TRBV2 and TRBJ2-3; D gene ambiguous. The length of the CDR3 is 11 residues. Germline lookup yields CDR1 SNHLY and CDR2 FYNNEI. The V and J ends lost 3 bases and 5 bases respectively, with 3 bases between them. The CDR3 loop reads CASSDQDTQYF. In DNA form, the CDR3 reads TGTGCCAGCAGTGATCAAGATACGCAGTATTTT.

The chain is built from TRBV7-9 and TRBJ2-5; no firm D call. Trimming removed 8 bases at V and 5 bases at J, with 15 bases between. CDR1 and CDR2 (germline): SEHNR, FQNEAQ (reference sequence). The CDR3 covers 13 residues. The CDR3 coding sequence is TGTGCCAGCGACAAGATAAACCGGGAGACCCAGTACTTC. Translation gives CASDKINRETQYF.

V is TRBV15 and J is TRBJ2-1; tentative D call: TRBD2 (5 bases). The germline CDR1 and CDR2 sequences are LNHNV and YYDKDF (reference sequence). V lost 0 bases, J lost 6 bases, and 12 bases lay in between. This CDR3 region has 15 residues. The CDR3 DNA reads TGTGCCACCAGCAGAGAGGCGCGGGTGGCCAATGAGCAGTTCTTC. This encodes CATSREARVANEQFF.

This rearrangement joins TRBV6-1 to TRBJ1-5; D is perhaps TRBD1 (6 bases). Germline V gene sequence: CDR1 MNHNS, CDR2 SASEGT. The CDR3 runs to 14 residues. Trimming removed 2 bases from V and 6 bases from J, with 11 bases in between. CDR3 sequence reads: CASSERDIVQPQHF. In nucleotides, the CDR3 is TGTGCCAGCAGTGAAAGGGACATCGTTCAGCCCCAGCATTTT.

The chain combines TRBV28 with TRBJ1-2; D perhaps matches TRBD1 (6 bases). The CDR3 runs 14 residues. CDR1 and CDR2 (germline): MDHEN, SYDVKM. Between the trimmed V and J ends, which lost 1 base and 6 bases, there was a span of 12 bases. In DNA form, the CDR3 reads TGTGCCAGCAGTTTATCACGGGACATCCATGGCTACACCTTC. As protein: CASSLSRDIHGYTF.

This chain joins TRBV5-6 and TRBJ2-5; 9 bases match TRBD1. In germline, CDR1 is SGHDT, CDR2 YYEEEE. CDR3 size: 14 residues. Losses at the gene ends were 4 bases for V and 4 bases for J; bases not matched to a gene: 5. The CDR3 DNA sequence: TGTGCCAGCAGCCCAGGGGACAGGGTAGAGACCCAGTACTTC. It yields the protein CASSPGDRVETQYF.

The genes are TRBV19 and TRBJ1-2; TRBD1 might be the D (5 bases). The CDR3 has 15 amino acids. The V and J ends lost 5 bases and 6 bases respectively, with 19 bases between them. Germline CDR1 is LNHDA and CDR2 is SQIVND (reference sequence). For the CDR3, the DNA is TGTGCCAGTAGTGGTTCAGGGTCGGTTTTTAATGGCTACACCTTC. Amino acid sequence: CASSGSGSVFNGYTF.

The CDR3, as DNA: TGTGCCAGCAGTCTCCTACTACCGACGAACACCGGGGAGCTGTTTTTT. It yields the protein CASSLLLPTNTGELFF. The V call is TRBV27, the J call TRBJ2-2; D is unresolved. Per the germline V gene, CDR1 is MNHEY and CDR2 is SMNVEV (reference sequence). CDR3 size: 16 residues. V was shortened by 5 bases and J by 0 bases, with 13 bases between the two germline ends.

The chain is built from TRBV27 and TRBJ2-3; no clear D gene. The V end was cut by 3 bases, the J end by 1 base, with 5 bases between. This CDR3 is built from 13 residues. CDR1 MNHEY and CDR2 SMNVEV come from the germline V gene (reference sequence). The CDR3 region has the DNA TGTGCCAGCAGTTTCCGGGGCACAGATACGCAGTATTTT. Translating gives CASSFRGTDTQYF.

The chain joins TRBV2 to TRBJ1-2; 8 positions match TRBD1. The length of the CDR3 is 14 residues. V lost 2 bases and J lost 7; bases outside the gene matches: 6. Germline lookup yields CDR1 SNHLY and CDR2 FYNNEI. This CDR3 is CASSESGQVGGYTF. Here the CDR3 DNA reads TGTGCCAGCAGTGAATCGGGACAGGTCGGTGGCTACACCTTC. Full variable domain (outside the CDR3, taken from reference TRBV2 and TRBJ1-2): EPEVTQTPSHQVTQMGQEVILRCVPISNHLYFYWYRQILGQKVEFLVSFYNNEISEKSEIFDDQFSVERPDGSNFTLKIRSTKLEDSAMYFCASSESGQVGGYTFGSGTRLTVV.